The 18 T cell receptor beta chains in this list originate from one sample, sequenced in a study of blood T cell repertoires in COVID-19. Data came from immunoSEQ multiplex PCR; TCRdb stores just in-frame clones and leaves some out. This sample has 23,000 or so clones, with about nine tenths found just once. The specimen sequenced was peripheral blood. The receptors derive from a man in his fifties with active COVID-19.

This clone was picked up one time. The V call is TRBV7-2, the J call TRBJ1-6; D may be TRBD1 (6 bases). The germline V gene has CDR1 SGHTA and CDR2 FQGNSA. Trimming left V 1 base short and J 8 bases short, with 9 bases between. This CDR3 region has 14 residues. The CDR3 sequence is CASSLVRGHSPLHF. The CDR3 nucleotides are TGTGCCAGCAGCTTAGTCAGGGGCCATTCACCCCTCCACTTT.

This clone was seen a single time. The rearrangement links TRBV12-3 or TRBV12-4 to TRBJ1-2; TRBD1 aligns across 8 bases. CDR3 length equals 13 residues. V was pared by 5 bases and J by 6 bases, with 5 bases of the junction left unmatched. CDR3 protein: CASSPDREDGYTF. The CDR3 DNA is TGTGCCAGCAGTCCGGACAGGGAGGATGGCTACACCTTC.

The rearrangement joins TRBV7-8 to TRBJ1-4, with D possibly TRBD1 on 5 matching bases. The CDR3 loop spans 16 amino acids. Trimming left V 5 bases short and J 4 bases short, with 17 bases between. Germline V CDR1 and CDR2: SGHVS, FQNEAQ. CDR3 region: CASSPRAALSNEKLFF. The CDR3, as DNA: TGTGCCAGCAGCCCCAGGGCAGCCCTGAGTAATGAAAAACTGTTTTTT.

Details on this clone: At one of its ends the junction is not consistent with the germline gene, which may arise from a read error. This sequence joins TRBV7-7 and TRBJ2-5; D is undetermined. Per the germline V gene, CDR1 is SSHAT and CDR2 is FNYEAQ (reference sequence). CDR3 length: 14 amino acids. The CDR3: CASSHSRVQETQYF. CDR3 nucleotides: TGTGCTAGCAGCCATAGCCGCGTCCAAGAGACCCAGTACTTC. Full variable domain (rest looked up from reference TRBV7-7 and TRBJ2-5): GAGVSQSPRYKVTKRGQDVTLRCDPISSHATLYWYQQALGQGPEFLTYFNYEAQPDKSGLPSDRFSAERPEGSISTLTIQRTEQRDSAMYRCASSHSRVQETQYFGPGTRLLVL.

This chain uses TRBV20-1 with TRBJ2-7; 12 bases agree with TRBD2. V lost 3 bases and J lost 7; bases outside the gene matches: 10. This CDR3 has 15 amino acids. Germline V gene sequence: CDR1 DFQATT, CDR2 SNEGSKA (reference sequence). In DNA, the CDR3 is TGCAGTGCTAGTGCTCCTAGCGGGAGGGCCCTTGAGCAGTACGTC. Translated, it gives CSASAPSGRALEQYV.

The V call is TRBV18, the J call TRBJ2-5, with a possible D match to TRBD2 (6 bases). In germline, CDR1 is KGHSH, CDR2 LQKENI. Trimming left V 3 bases short and J 2 bases short, with 10 bases between. This CDR3 has 14 amino acids. The CDR3 loop reads CASSPGTEQETQYF. The DNA of the CDR3 is TGTGCCAGCTCACCCGGGACTGAGCAAGAGACCCAGTACTTC. The variable domain in full, completed from reference TRBV18 and TRBJ2-5, reads NAGVMQNPRHLVRRRGQEARLRCSPMKGHSHVYWYRQLPEEGLKFMVYLQKENIIDESGMPKERFSAEFPKEGPSILRIQQVVRGDSAAYFCASSPGTEQETQYFGPGTRLLVL.

The rearrangement joins TRBV2 to TRBJ2-2; TRBD2 is a possible D gene (5 bases). Germline V gives CDR1 SNHLY, CDR2 FYNNEI. The CDR3 is made up of 15 amino acids. Trimming took off 7 bases at V and 3 bases at J, with 15 bases between the two ends. The CDR3 reads CASMKDGLDTGELFF. CDR3 in DNA: TGTGCCAGCATGAAAGATGGACTGGACACCGGGGAGCTGTTTTTT. The full variable domain, rest sourced from reference TRBV2 and TRBJ2-2, is EPEVTQTPSHQVTQMGQEVILRCVPISNHLYFYWYRQILGQKVEFLVSFYNNEISEKSEIFDDQFSVERPDGSNFTLKIRSTKLEDSAMYFCASMKDGLDTGELFFGEGSRLTVL.

The CDR3 protein is CATMTGGAYEQYF. The CDR3 coding sequence is TGTGCCACTATGACAGGGGGCGCCTACGAGCAGTACTTC. V and J are TRBV10-3 and TRBJ2-7; 10 nucleotides agree with TRBD1. Germline V gene sequence: CDR1 ENHRY, CDR2 SYGVKD. The CDR3 contains 13 residues. After removal of 10 bases from V and 2 bases from J, the junction contained 5 bases not matched to a gene.

The genes are TRBV11-3 and TRBJ2-3, with 7 bases identical to TRBD1. The CDR3 is 17 residues long. Germline CDR1 SGHNT, CDR2 YENEEA. V lost 1 base to trimming and J lost 4 bases; unmatched junction nucleotides: 11. CDR3 residues: CASSLGSTGSPSDTQYF. CDR3 coding DNA: TGTGCCAGCAGCTTAGGATCGACAGGGAGCCCCTCAGATACGCAGTATTTT. Full variable domain (outside the CDR3, taken from reference TRBV11-3 and TRBJ2-3): EAGVVQSPRYKIIEKKQPVAFWCNPISGHNTLYWYLQNLGQGPELLIRYENEEAVDDSQLPKDRFSAERLKGVDSTLKIQPAELGDSAVYLCASSLGSTGSPSDTQYFGPGTRLTVL.

The sample holds one count of this clone. This chain joins TRBV11-3 and TRBJ2-1; 14 nucleotides line up with TRBD2. The germline gives CDR1 SGHNT, CDR2 YENEEA. This CDR3 contains 18 residues. V shed 4 bases, J shed 0 bases, and the junction held 5 bases outside the gene matches. The chain's CDR3 is CASSSWTSGRYSYNEQFF. The CDR3 nucleotides read TGTGCCAGCAGCTCTTGGACTAGCGGGAGGTACTCCTACAATGAGCAGTTCTTC.

The chain combines TRBV28 with TRBJ2-4, with TRBD2 matching over 8 bases. Trimming at V came to 6 bases and at J to 7 bases, leaving 5 bases not matched to a gene. Per germline, CDR1 MDHEN and CDR2 SYDVKM. This CDR3 is 13 amino acids long. Here the CDR3 reads CASSIRLANIQYF. The CDR3 DNA is TGTGCCAGCAGCATTCGACTAGCGAACATTCAGTACTTC.

This chain joins TRBV5-5 and TRBJ1-1, with D uncertain. V was shortened by 4 bases and J by 0 bases, with 10 bases between the two germline ends. This CDR3 has 14 amino acids. Germline CDR1 SGHKS, CDR2 YYEKEE (reference sequence). This chain's CDR3 is CASSQLVMNTEAFF. The CDR3 DNA reads TGTGCCAGCAGCCAACTAGTCATGAACACTGAAGCTTTCTTT.

The chain is built from TRBV6-1 and TRBJ1-2; 12 bases agree with TRBD1. The CDR3 contains 16 residues. Trimming removed 3 bases from V and 5 bases from J; junction bases left unmatched: 7. The germline CDR1 and CDR2 sequences are MNHNS and SASEGT. The CDR3 is CASSDTQGQGAYGYTF. The CDR3 DNA reads TGTGCCAGCAGTGACACCCAGGGACAGGGGGCTTATGGCTACACCTTC.

This chain joins TRBV5-4 and TRBJ2-7, with TRBD1 identical over 10 bases. Germline V gene data show CDR1 as SGHNT and CDR2 as YYREEE (reference sequence). J gave up 3 bases and V 3 bases, and 6 bases lay outside the gene matches. The CDR3 runs 15 residues. The CDR3 DNA sequence: TGTGCCAGCAGCTGGGGACAGGGGAAAGGCTACGAGCAGTACTTC. It encodes CASSWGQGKGYEQYF. Full variable domain (remainder filled in from reference TRBV5-4 and TRBJ2-7): ETGVTQSPTHLIKTRGQQVTLRCSSQSGHNTVSWYQQALGQGPQFIFQYYREEENGRGNFPPRFSGLQFPNYSSELNVNALELDDSALYLCASSWGQGKGYEQYFGPGTRLTVT.

In its sample, this clone was seen once. The chain joins TRBV11-2 to TRBJ2-1, with a weak D call TRBD1 (5 bases). Germline V CDR1 and CDR2: SGHAT, FQNNGV. This CDR3 has 15 residues. Trimming removed 2 bases from V and 4 bases from J, with 12 bases in between. CDR3 in DNA: TGTGCCAGCAGCTTAATGGGGCAGGCTTACAATGAGCAGTTCTTC. Protein product: CASSLMGQAYNEQFF.

The chain uses TRBV9 and TRBJ2-2; the match to TRBD2 covers 7 bases. The trim removed 2 bases at V and 0 bases at J, leaving 4 bases unmatched. Germline lookup yields CDR1 SGDLS and CDR2 YYNGEE. The CDR3 totals 16 residues. The CDR3 DNA reads TGTGCCAGCAGCGTCGCTAGCGGTTCGAACACCGGGGAGCTGTTTTTT. It translates to CASSVASGSNTGELFF.

The chain couples TRBV25-1 to TRBJ1-3; D is unresolved. CDR1 MGHDK and CDR2 SYGVNS come from the germline V gene. The CDR3 totals 11 residues. Trimming took 2 bases from V and 8 from J, leaving 4 bases between them. Written as DNA, the CDR3 is TGTGCCAGCAGTGAAGAGTACACCATATATTTT. Protein product: CASSEEYTIYF. Full variable domain (outside the CDR3, taken from reference TRBV25-1 and TRBJ1-3): EADIYQTPRYLVIGTGKKITLECSQTMGHDKMYWYQQDPGMELHLIHYSYGVNSTEKGDLSSESTVSRIRTEHFPLTLESARPSHTSQYLCASSEEYTIYFGEGSWLTVV.

The chain couples TRBV19 to TRBJ2-7, with D possibly being TRBD1 (6 bases). The CDR3 contains 13 residues. Germline CDR1 LNHDA, CDR2 SQIVND (reference sequence). Trimming took off 6 bases at V and 4 bases at J, with 13 bases between the two ends. The CDR3 spells CASSQRQAYEQYF. The CDR3 DNA follows: TGTGCCAGTAGCCAACGACAGGCGTACGAGCAGTACTTC.